This TCR beta chain is from a study of cytomegalovirus exposure and HLA in healthy donors. Study overall: HLA-typed donors were the source of about 85 million unique TCRs held in an early data release. General study points: Later on, an analysis showed TCR association rates differing by HLA locus, with DRB1 the most and HLA-C the fewest.

On this clone: Antigen: not known.

PCR employed 60 Vbeta and 13 Jbeta primers. Libraries were prepared by immunoSEQ multiplex PCR; TCRdb keeps only in-frame clonotypes and omits some of them. The sample contains around 130,000 clones, roughly 79% of which appear only once. The receptor was isolated from a woman in her 50s in good health and CMV-seronegative. The sample comprised PBMCs.

DNA of the CDR3: TGTGCCAGTACCCCCAGACAGGGGAATGAGCAGTTCTTC. Protein product: CASTPRQGNEQFF. The chain links TRBV19 to TRBJ2-1; TRBD1 matches 8 bases. J was trimmed by 7 bases and V by 7 bases; bases with no gene match: 6. Per germline, CDR1 LNHDA and CDR2 SQIVND (reference sequence). This CDR3 contains 13 residues.